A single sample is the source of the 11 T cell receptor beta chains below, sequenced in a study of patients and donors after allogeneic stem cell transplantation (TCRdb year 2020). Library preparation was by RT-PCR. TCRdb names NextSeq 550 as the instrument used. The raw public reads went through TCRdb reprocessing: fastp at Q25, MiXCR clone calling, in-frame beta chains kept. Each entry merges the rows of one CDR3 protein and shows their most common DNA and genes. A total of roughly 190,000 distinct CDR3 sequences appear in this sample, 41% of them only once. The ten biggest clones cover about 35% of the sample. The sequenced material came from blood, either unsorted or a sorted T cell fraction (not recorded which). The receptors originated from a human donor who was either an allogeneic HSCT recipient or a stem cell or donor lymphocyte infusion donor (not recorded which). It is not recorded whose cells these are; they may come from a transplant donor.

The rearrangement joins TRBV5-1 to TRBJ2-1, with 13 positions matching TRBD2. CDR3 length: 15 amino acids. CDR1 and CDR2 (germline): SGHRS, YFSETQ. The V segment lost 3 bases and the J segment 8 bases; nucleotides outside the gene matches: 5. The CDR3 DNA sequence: TGCGCCAGCAGCTGGACTAGCGGGAGTAGGGATGAGCAGTTCTTC. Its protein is CASSWTSGSRDEQFF.

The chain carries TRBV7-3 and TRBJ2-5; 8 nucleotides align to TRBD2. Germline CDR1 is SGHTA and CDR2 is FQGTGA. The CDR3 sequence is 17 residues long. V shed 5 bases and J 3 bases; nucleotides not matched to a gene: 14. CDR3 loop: CASSGNQILAEEETQYF. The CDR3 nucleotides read TGTGCCAGCAGCGGGAATCAAATACTAGCGGAAGAAGAGACCCAGTACTTC.

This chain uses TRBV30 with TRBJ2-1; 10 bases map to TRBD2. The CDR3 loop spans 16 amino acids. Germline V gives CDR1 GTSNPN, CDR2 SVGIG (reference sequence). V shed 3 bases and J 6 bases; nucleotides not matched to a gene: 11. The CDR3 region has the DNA TGTGCCTGGAGCGCCCATCGGCTAGCGGGAGTCAATGAGCAGTTCTTC. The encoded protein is CAWSAHRLAGVNEQFF.

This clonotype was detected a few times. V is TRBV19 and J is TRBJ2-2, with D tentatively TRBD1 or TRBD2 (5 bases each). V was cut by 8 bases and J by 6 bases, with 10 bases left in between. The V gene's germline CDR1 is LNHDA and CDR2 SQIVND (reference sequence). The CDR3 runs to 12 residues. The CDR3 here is CASHRDAGELFF. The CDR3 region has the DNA TGTGCCAGTCATAGGGACGCCGGGGAGCTGTTTTTT.

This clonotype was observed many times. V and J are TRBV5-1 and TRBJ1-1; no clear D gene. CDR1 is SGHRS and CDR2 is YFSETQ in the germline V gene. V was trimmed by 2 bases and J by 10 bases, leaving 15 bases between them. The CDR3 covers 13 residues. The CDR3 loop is CASSFNPSRRAFF. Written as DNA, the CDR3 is TGCGCCAGCAGCTTCAATCCCTCCCGGAGAGCTTTCTTT.

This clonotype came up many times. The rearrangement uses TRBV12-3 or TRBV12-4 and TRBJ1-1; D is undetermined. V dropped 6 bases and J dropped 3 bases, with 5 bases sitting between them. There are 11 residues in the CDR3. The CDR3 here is CASSRDTEAFF. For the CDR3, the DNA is TGTGCCAGCAGCCGGGACACTGAAGCTTTCTTT.

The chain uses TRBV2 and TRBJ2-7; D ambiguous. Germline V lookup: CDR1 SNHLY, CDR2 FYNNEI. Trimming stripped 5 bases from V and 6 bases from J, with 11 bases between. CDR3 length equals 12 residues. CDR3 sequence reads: CASSPRSAEQYF. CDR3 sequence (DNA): TGTGCCAGCAGTCCTAGATCAGCCGAGCAGTACTTC. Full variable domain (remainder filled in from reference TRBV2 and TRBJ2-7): EPEVTQTPSHQVTQMGQEVILRCVPISNHLYFYWYRQILGQKVEFLVSFYNNEISEKSEIFDDQFSVERPDGSNFTLKIRSTKLEDSAMYFCASSPRSAEQYFGPGTRLTVT.

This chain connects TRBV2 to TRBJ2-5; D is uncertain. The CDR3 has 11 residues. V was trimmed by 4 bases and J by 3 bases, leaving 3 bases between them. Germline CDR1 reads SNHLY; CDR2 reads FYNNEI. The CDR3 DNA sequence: TGTGCCAGCAGTGTGGAAGAGACCCAGTACTTC. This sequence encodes CASSVEETQYF.

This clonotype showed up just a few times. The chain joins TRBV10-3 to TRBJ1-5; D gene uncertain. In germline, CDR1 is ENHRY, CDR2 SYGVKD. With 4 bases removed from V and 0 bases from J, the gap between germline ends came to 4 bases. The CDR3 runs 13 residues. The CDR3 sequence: CAISVDSNQPQHF. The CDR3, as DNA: TGTGCCATCAGTGTAGATAGCAATCAGCCCCAGCATTTT.

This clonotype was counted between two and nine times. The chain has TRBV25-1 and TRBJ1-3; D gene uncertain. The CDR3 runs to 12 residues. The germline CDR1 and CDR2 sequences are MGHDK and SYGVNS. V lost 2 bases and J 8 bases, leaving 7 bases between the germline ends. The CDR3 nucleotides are TGTGCCAGCAGTGAAGATTTGCACACCATATATTTT. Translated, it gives CASSEDLHTIYF.

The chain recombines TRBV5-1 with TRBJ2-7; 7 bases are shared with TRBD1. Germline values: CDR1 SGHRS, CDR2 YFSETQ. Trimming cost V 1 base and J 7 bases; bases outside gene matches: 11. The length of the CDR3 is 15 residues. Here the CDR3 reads CASSLPGQMVGEQYF. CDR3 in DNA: TGCGCCAGCAGCTTGCCGGGACAGATGGTCGGGGAGCAGTACTTC.